The clone carrying this TCR beta chain was picked up many times. The data derive from a study of T cell repertoires in cytomegalovirus infection. About the study: Matching HLA type and CMV infection were both indicated by public TCR beta signatures.

TCRdb passed the reads through MiXCR, listing each CDR3 protein once. The profile shows 400,000 or so distinct CDR3 sequences, roughly 18% of them singletons. The V and J ends lost 1 base and 7 bases respectively, with 13 bases between them. CDR1 and CDR2 from the germline V gene are SEHNR and FQNEAQ (reference sequence). This CDR3 contains 15 residues. Sample: PBMCs. This clonotype was sampled from a human donor in good health (CMV status not recorded). Some clones in this sample may be carry-over from other donors' samples. The chain carries TRBV7-9 and TRBJ1-4; D perhaps matches TRBD1 (5 bases). The CDR3 bases are TGTGCCAGCAGCTTAGGTCCGGGGACCCGTGAAAAACTGTTTTTT. Translated: CASSLGPGTREKLFF.